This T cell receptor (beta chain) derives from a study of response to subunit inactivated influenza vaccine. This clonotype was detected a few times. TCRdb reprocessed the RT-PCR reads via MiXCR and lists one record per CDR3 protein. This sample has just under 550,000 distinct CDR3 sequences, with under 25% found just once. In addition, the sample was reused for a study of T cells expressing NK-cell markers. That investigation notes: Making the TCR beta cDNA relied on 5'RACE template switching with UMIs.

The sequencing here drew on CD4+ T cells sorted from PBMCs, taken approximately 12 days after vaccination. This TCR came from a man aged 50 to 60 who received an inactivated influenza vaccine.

The CDR3 nucleotides are TGCAGTGCTAGGGGTAGCGGGGGGGCTTCTTTGCAGTTCTTC. Translation: CSARGSGGASLQFF. This chain joins TRBV20-1 and TRBJ2-1; 11 nucleotides agree with TRBD2. Trimming removed 3 bases from V and 12 bases from J; junction bases left unmatched: 10. Germline V CDR1 and CDR2: DFQATT, SNEGSKA (reference sequence). This CDR3 comprises 14 residues.